Listed below are T cell receptor beta chains from one sample, sequenced in a study of T cell changes during pregnancy in multiple sclerosis. Clones were sequenced by immunoSEQ multiplex PCR, and TCRdb holds only the in-frame ones, with some missing. The data show 65,000 to 85,000 clones, with around 94% seen just once and about 0.94% held by the top ten. The source material was peripheral blood, sampled in the second trimester of pregnancy. Source of these receptors: a female donor in good health, enrolled as a control in a pregnancy study. Each CDR3 is given with its conserved first and last residue. Each record gives: clone size, D gene, V gene, J gene, CDR3 protein, CDR3 DNA. A D gene is named only where the DNA matches it firmly. Clone size appears in some rows only: once, few, many, or a class for an expanded clone.

>NA|TRBD1|TRBV18|TRBJ1-4
CASSPPGTGGEKLFF
TGTGCCAGCTCACCACCCGGGACAGGTGGGGAAAAACTGTTTTTT
>NA|TRBD2|TRBV5-5|TRBJ2-1
CASSLDPAGPYNEQFF
TGTGCCAGCAGCTTGGATCCAGCGGGGCCCTACAATGAGCAGTTCTTC
>NA|TRBD1|TRBV28|TRBJ1-2
CASSLTGRGYGYTF
TGTGCCAGCAGCCTGACAGGGCGCGGCTATGGCTACACCTTC
>once|NA|TRBV20-1|TRBJ1-5
CSATSGQPQHF
TGCAGTGCAACCTCGGGTCAGCCCCAGCATTTT
>NA|TRBD1|TRBV5-1|TRBJ2-5
CASSSGQVGETQYF
TGCGCCAGCAGCTCGGGACAGGTCGGGGAGACCCAGTACTTC
>NA|TRBD2|TRBV5-1|TRBJ2-2
CASSLGLAEATGELFF
TGCGCCAGCAGCTTGGGGCTAGCGGAGGCCACCGGGGAGCTGTTTTTT
>once|NA|TRBV23-1|TRBJ1-4
CASRRGPPNRRGRWNEKLFF
TGCGCCAGCAGAAGAGGGCCCCCGAATCGCAGGGGTAGATGGAACGAAAAACTGTTTTTT
>NA|NA|TRBV6-5|TRBJ2-7
CASSYRSVYEQYF
TGTGCCAGCAGTTACCGTAGCGTATACGAGCAGTACTTC
>NA|TRBD2|TRBV28|TRBJ2-7
CASSSPGGRVYEQYF
TGTGCCAGCAGTTCCCCGGGGGGGAGAGTCTACGAGCAGTACTTC
>NA|NA|TRBV6-5|TRBJ1-5
CASRQGSNQPQHF
TGTGCCAGCAGACAGGGTAGCAATCAGCCCCAGCATTTT
>NA|NA|TRBV11-2|TRBJ1-2
CASSPLTNYGYTF
TGTGCCAGCAGCCCTTTAACTAACTATGGCTACACCTTC
>NA|TRBD1|TRBV5-1|TRBJ2-5
CASSLGGVETQYF
TGCGCCAGCAGCTTAGGGGGCGTAGAGACCCAGTACTTC
>NA|NA|TRBV27|TRBJ2-7
CASSLIWGHEQYF
TGTGCCAGCAGTTTAATATGGGGGCACGAGCAGTACTTC
>NA|NA|TRBV5-4|TRBJ2-1
CASSLVRDEQFF
TGTGCCAGCAGCCTCGTCCGCGATGAGCAGTTCTTC
>NA|TRBD2|TRBV25-1|TRBJ2-3
CASSESSGRWVEDTQYF
TGTGCCAGCAGTGAAAGTAGCGGGAGATGGGTTGAGGATACGCAGTATTTT
>NA|NA|TRBV5-1|TRBJ2-1
CASSLADGSPYNEQFF
TGCGCCAGCAGCTTGGCCGACGGGAGCCCGTACAATGAGCAGTTCTTC
>NA|TRBD1|TRBV10-2|TRBJ1-1
CASSESAGGAGTEAFF
TGCGCCAGCAGTGAGTCGGCAGGGGGCGCGGGGACTGAAGCTTTCTTT
>once|TRBD1|TRBV5-3|TRBJ2-7
CARSLGDRDDYEQYF
TGTGCCAGAAGCTTGGGGGACAGGGACGACTACGAGCAGTACTTC
>NA|TRBD2|TRBV7-9|TRBJ2-2
CASSLDGTTANTGELFF
TGTGCCAGCAGCTTGGACGGGACTACCGCGAACACCGGGGAGCTGTTTTTT
>once|NA|TRBV2|TRBJ2-7
CARLQTLSGGIDTTPGYEQYF
TGTGCCAGGCTCCAAACCTTGTCGGGGGGCATCGACACAACCCCCGGCTACGAGCAGTACTTC
>NA|TRBD2|TRBV11-3|TRBJ2-1
CASSPSGGIGNEQFF
TGTGCCAGCAGCCCTTCGGGGGGTATAGGCAATGAGCAGTTCTTC
>NA|NA|TRBV19|TRBJ2-7
CASSIVGSGTYEQYF
TGTGCCAGTAGTATAGTTGGTAGCGGCACCTACGAGCAGTACTTC
>once|NA|TRBV11-3|TRBJ1-3
CASSGGTGNTIYF
TGTGCCAGCAGTGGAGGGACGGGAAACACCATATATTTT
>NA|TRBD2|TRBV5-4|TRBJ2-7
CASSLGGAGEDEQYF
TGTGCCAGCAGCTTGGGGGGTGCGGGAGAGGACGAGCAGTACTTC
>NA|NA|TRBV6-1|TRBJ2-1
CASSRGYEQFF
TGTGCCAGCAGTCGAGGCTATGAGCAGTTCTTC
>NA|TRBD1|TRBV2|TRBJ1-5
CASSDRGSGNQPQHF
TGTGCCAGCAGTGACAGGGGGAGCGGCAATCAGCCCCAGCATTTT
>NA|TRBD1|TRBV7-6|TRBJ2-7
CASSREPGQGVYEQYF
TGTGCCAGCAGCAGAGAGCCGGGACAGGGGGTTTACGAGCAGTACTTC
>NA|NA|TRBV7-9|TRBJ1-5
CASSLASSGQPQHF
TGTGCCAGCAGCTTAGCGTCAAGCGGCCAGCCCCAGCATTTT
>once|TRBD2|TRBV25-1|TRBJ2-1
CASSDRTSRYEQFF
TGTGCCAGCAGTGATCGGACTAGTCGCTATGAGCAGTTCTTC
>NA|TRBD2|TRBV7-2|TRBJ2-1
CASSLATSGNYNEQFF
TGTGCCAGCAGCTTAGCAACGAGCGGGAACTACAATGAGCAGTTCTTC
>NA|NA|TRBV16|TRBJ2-7
CASSRYHYEQYF
TGTGCCAGCAGCCGCTATCACTACGAGCAGTACTTC
>NA|NA|TRBV6-1|TRBJ2-7
CASEEQTYEQYF
TGTGCCAGCGAGGAGCAAACCTACGAGCAGTACTTC
>NA|TRBD1|TRBV19|TRBJ1-1
CASQGARTTEAFF
TGTGCCAGTCAGGGGGCTAGGACCACTGAAGCTTTCTTT
>NA|NA|TRBV20-1|TRBJ2-5
CSAPSPPLDYF
TGCAGTGCCCCTTCGCCACCACTCGATTACTTC
>NA|TRBD2|TRBV28|TRBJ2-5
CASSLGGLAGQETQYF
TGTGCCAGCAGTCTGGGAGGACTAGCGGGACAAGAGACCCAGTACTTC
>NA|TRBD2|TRBV10-3|TRBJ2-6
CAISESRGGSGANVLTF
TGTGCCATCAGTGAGTCCCGCGGGGGCTCTGGGGCCAACGTCCTGACTTTC